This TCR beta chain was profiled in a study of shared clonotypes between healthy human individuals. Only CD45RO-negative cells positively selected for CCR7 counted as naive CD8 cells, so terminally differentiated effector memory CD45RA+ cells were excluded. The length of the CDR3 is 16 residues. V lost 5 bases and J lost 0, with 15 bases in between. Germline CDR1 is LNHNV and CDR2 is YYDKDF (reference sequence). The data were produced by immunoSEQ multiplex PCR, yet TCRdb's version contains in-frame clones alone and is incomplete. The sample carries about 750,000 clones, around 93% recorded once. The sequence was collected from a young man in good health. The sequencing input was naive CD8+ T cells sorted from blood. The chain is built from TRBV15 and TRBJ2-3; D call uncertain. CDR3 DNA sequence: TGTGCCACCAGCTCTCCTCTCGGGTCCAGCACAGATACGCAGTATTTT. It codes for CATSSPLGSSTDTQYF.